This TCR beta chain emerged from a study of blood T cell repertoires in COVID-19. Data came from immunoSEQ multiplex PCR; TCRdb stores just in-frame clones and leaves some out. This table has approximately 140,000 clones, over 75% appearing once. The sequenced sample was peripheral blood. The receptor was derived from a man between 60 and 75 years old with active or convalescent COVID-19.

The CDR3 protein is CARGAGRNTEAFF. The CDR3 DNA reads TGTGCCAGAGGGGCGGGGCGGAACACTGAAGCTTTCTTT. The gene calls are TRBV11-1 and TRBJ1-1; tentative D call: TRBD1 (5 bases). This CDR3 has 13 residues. The germline V gene has CDR1 SGHAT and CDR2 FQDESV (reference sequence). V was pared by 9 bases and J by 1 base, with 12 bases between.